The clone carrying this T cell receptor beta chain was recorded many times. These data are taken from a study of T cells in Graves' hyperthyroidism and ophthalmopathy. Patients between 18 and 65 years old had hyperthyroidism, newly diagnosed and lasting under 2 months. V dropped 4 bases and J dropped 4; count of bases not matched to a gene: 6. Germline V lookup: CDR1 MNHEY, CDR2 SVGEGT. The CDR3 spans 15 residues. Amplified TCR beta CDR3 regions derived from RNA transcripts. The HTBI set primed first-round TCR CDR3 RT-PCR. TCRdb ran MiXCR on the multiplex PCR reads and lists one entry per CDR3 protein. The sample comprises under 350,000 distinct CDR3 sequences, 13% of which are singletons, and 7% to 8.5% rests with the top ten.

Source material: blood. V gene TRBV6-2 or TRBV6-3 combines with J gene TRBJ2-3, with 9 positions matching TRBD2. The source of this sequence is a woman aged 30 to 39 with Graves' hyperthyroidism that later progressed to Graves' ophthalmopathy. CDR3 amino acids: CASSSPGLAPDTQYF. The DNA for the CDR3 is TGTGCCAGCAGTTCTCCCGGACTAGCGCCAGATACGCAGTATTTT.